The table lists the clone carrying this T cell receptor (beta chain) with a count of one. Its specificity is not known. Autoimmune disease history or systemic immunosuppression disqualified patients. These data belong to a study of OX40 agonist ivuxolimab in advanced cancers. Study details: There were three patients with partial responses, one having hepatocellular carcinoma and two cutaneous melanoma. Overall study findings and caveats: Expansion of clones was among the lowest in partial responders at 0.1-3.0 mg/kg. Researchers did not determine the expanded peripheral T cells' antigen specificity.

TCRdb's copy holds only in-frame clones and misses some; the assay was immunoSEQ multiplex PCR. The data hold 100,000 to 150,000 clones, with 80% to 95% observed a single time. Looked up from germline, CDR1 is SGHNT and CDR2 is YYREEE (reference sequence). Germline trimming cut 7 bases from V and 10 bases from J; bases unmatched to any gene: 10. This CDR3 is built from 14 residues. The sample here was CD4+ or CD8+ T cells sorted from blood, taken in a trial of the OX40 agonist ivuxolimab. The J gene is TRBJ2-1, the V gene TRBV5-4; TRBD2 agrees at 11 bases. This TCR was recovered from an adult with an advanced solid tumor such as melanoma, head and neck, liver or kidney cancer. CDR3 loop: CASPMVAGGPEQFF. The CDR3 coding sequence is TGTGCCAGCCCGATGGTAGCGGGAGGGCCGGAGCAGTTCTTC.